This T cell receptor (beta chain) was recorded in a study of cytomegalovirus exposure and HLA in healthy donors. Study-wide findings and caveats: As a later analysis revealed, most CMV-associated TCR beta chains appeared HLA-restricted. Published work reported that the classifier diagnosed cytomegalovirus status with high specificity and sensitivity. Sequencing likely caused a cluster of highly shared sequence variants. An analysis done earlier found most TCR beta V segments productive about 87% or about 30% of the time.

With regard to this clone: Its cognate antigen is unknown.

Germline V gives CDR1 LNHDA, CDR2 SQIVND (reference sequence). The V segment lost 0 bases and the J segment 2 bases; nucleotides outside the gene matches: 7. This CDR3 has 17 amino acids. PCR employed 60 Vbeta and 13 Jbeta primers. Sequenced by immunoSEQ multiplex PCR; TCRdb stores in-frame clones only, minus some. The sample's table shows roughly 50,000 clones. V is TRBV19 and J is TRBJ2-5, with TRBD1 matching 9 bases. The source of this sequence is a female donor in good health and CMV-seronegative. Sequencing used PBMCs. The CDR3 sequence is CASSIDGTGHGQETQYF. As DNA, the CDR3 is TGTGCCAGTAGTATAGATGGGACAGGGCATGGGCAAGAGACCCAGTACTTC.